These 19 T cell receptor beta chains share one sample of origin, sequenced in a study of blood T cell repertoires in COVID-19. TCRdb keeps only in-frame clones here, not all; method: immunoSEQ multiplex PCR. The sample lists roughly 170,000 clones, roughly nine tenths occurring once. The sample comprised peripheral blood. These receptors all stem from a man between 65 and 85 years old with active or convalescent COVID-19.

The chain has TRBV7-3 and TRBJ2-7; 8 bases align to TRBD2. The length of the CDR3 is 15 residues. J lost 3 bases, V lost 0 bases, and 4 bases had no gene match. Germline CDR1 and CDR2: SGHTA and FQGTGA. CDR3 amino acids: CASSLTGGRLYEQYF. The CDR3 DNA follows: TGTGCCAGCAGCTTAACGGGCGGGAGGCTCTACGAGCAGTACTTC.

The chain has TRBV5-1 and TRBJ1-2; 8 nucleotides match TRBD1. This CDR3 is 14 amino acids long. J lost 4 bases, V lost 0 bases, and 2 bases had no gene match. The V gene's germline CDR1 is SGHRS and CDR2 YFSETQ. CDR3 amino acids: CASSLGDRRYGYTF. CDR3 nucleotides: TGCGCCAGCAGCTTGGGGGACAGGCGCTATGGCTACACCTTC.

This clone has a single count. The chain has TRBV6-6 and TRBJ1-5; 12 bases are shared with TRBD1. The trim removed 2 bases at V and 7 bases at J, leaving 6 bases unmatched. This CDR3 contains 16 residues. The germline CDR1 and CDR2 sequences are MNHNY and SVGAGI (reference sequence). CDR3 DNA: TGTGCCAGCAGTTACACGGGACAGGGGGCCGGACAGCCCCAGCATTTT. Its protein product is CASSYTGQGAGQPQHF.

The chain is built from TRBV28 and TRBJ1-6, with D hard to call. The CDR3 has 17 amino acids. V lost 2 bases, J lost 6 bases, and 17 bases lay in between. The germline V gene has CDR1 MDHEN and CDR2 SYDVKM. CDR3 residues: CASSLEVIGSTNSPLHF. CDR3 nucleotides: TGTGCCAGCAGTTTAGAGGTGATTGGGAGCACTAATTCACCCCTCCACTTT.

The chain combines TRBV15 with TRBJ2-5; the match to TRBD2 covers 8 bases. This CDR3 region has 17 residues. Germline CDR1 reads LNHNV; CDR2 reads YYDKDF (reference sequence). V lost 3 bases to trimming and J lost 2 bases; unmatched junction nucleotides: 11. In nucleotides, the CDR3 is TGTGCCACCAGCAGGGAGCGGGAGTGGGCCTTACAAGAGACCCAGTACTTC. As protein: CATSREREWALQETQYF.

J is TRBJ2-5 and V is TRBV18; maybe TRBD1 (5 bases). Germline CDR1 and CDR2: KGHSH and LQKENI. The V and J ends lost 6 bases and 0 bases respectively, with 11 bases between them. CDR3 length: 14 residues. For the CDR3, the DNA is TGTGCCAGCTCCCTCAGACAGCACCAAGAGACCCAGTACTTC. The encoded protein is CASSLRQHQETQYF.

The CDR3 spells CATSDFRSGPTGELFF. The CDR3 bases are TGTGCCACCAGTGATTTTCGGTCAGGGCCCACCGGGGAGCTGTTTTTT. The chain has TRBV24-1 and TRBJ2-2; the D gene is possibly TRBD1 (5 bases). Germline values: CDR1 KGHDR, CDR2 SFDVKD. With 1 base removed from V and 4 bases from J, the gap between germline ends came to 12 bases. This CDR3 spans 16 amino acids.

This chain links TRBV25-1 with TRBJ1-1; 12 nucleotides line up with TRBD1. The CDR3 contains 15 residues. From germline, CDR1 is MGHDK and CDR2 SYGVNS. V trimming: 8 bases; J trimming: 0 bases; junction bases outside the gene matches: 4. This CDR3 reads CASVGTGGLNTEAFF. CDR3 nucleotides: TGTGCCAGCGTTGGGACAGGGGGCCTGAACACTGAAGCTTTCTTT.

This chain connects TRBV3-1 (or the pseudogene TRBV3-2) to TRBJ1-4; D might be TRBD1 (6 bases). Germline CDR1 and CDR2: LGHDT and YNNKEL (reference sequence). V was cut by 6 bases and J by 2 bases, with 10 bases left in between. CDR3 length: 14 residues. CDR3 region: CASRSRGTNEKLFF. The CDR3 nucleotides read TGTGCCAGCAGATCGAGGGGGACTAATGAAAAACTGTTTTTT.

This clone was found a few times. The chain recombines TRBV5-1 with TRBJ1-4; D gene unclear. The CDR3 spans 14 residues. V was shortened by 2 bases and J by 11 bases, with 16 bases between the two germline ends. Germline V gives CDR1 SGHRS, CDR2 YFSETQ. CDR3 sequence (DNA): TGCGCCAGCAGCTTTGGAGGTGGGGAGGGCAAACTGTTTTTT. Translated: CASSFGGGEGKLFF.

This clone was detected only a few times. The rearrangement joins TRBV7-2 to TRBJ2-5; 7 bases are shared with TRBD1. The CDR3 is 14 amino acids. Germline V gives CDR1 SGHTA, CDR2 FQGNSA. The ends lost 5 bases at V and 2 bases at J; junction bases unmatched: 5. The CDR3: CASSLRTGQETQYF. DNA for the CDR3: TGTGCCAGCAGCCTTAGGACAGGACAAGAGACCCAGTACTTC.

The chain employs TRBV7-9 and TRBJ2-7; 10 bases fit TRBD1. Trimming at V came to 5 bases and at J to 10 bases, leaving 8 bases not matched to a gene. CDR1 is SEHNR, CDR2 FQNEAQ, per germline (reference sequence). The CDR3 extends over 13 amino acids. CDR3 amino acids: CASSHDRGRIQYF. DNA for the CDR3: TGTGCCAGCAGCCACGACAGGGGGCGAATTCAGTACTTC.

This chain joins TRBV7-8 and TRBJ1-6, with D maybe TRBD1 (5 bases). Germline values: CDR1 SGHVS, CDR2 FQNEAQ. The CDR3 runs to 17 residues. V was shortened by 5 bases and J by 9 bases, with 23 bases between the two germline ends. CDR3 protein: CASSTTPGRGGTSPLHF. In DNA form, the CDR3 reads TGTGCCAGCAGCACCACCCCGGGACGGGGAGGTACTTCACCCCTCCACTTT.

CDR3 DNA: TGCAGTGCTAGTGGGACAGGGCTAACATACGAGCAGTACTTC. Amino acids: CSASGTGLTYEQYF. The rearrangement uses TRBV20-1 and TRBJ2-7; 9 bases line up with TRBD1. The V segment lost 3 bases and the J segment 4 bases; nucleotides outside the gene matches: 7. The CDR3 loop spans 14 amino acids. Germline values: CDR1 DFQATT, CDR2 SNEGSKA (reference sequence).

The chain recombines TRBV29-1 with TRBJ2-3, with D perhaps TRBD1 (6 bases). V gave up 8 bases and J gave up 0 bases, with 15 bases separating them. The CDR3 runs to 14 residues. Germline-derived CDR1 and CDR2 are SQVTM and ANQGSEA. In DNA form, the CDR3 reads TGCAGCCACACGACAGGATCTAGCACAGATACGCAGTATTTT. As protein: CSHTTGSSTDTQYF.

This chain uses TRBV20-1 with TRBJ2-7, with 8 bases identical to TRBD2. After removal of 6 bases from V and 0 bases from J, the junction contained 4 bases not matched to a gene. In germline, CDR1 is DFQATT, CDR2 SNEGSKA (reference sequence). This CDR3 is 13 amino acids long. CDR3 residues: CSASSGDSYEQYF. The CDR3 coding sequence is TGCAGTGCCAGTAGCGGGGACTCCTACGAGCAGTACTTC.

CDR3 DNA sequence: TGTGCCAGCAGTGAAGCGAGCCAGGCCCCCTACGAGCAGTACTTC. Amino acid sequence: CASSEASQAPYEQYF. The gene calls are TRBV6-1 and TRBJ2-7, with unresolved D. The ends were cut back, 0 bases at V and 2 bases at J, with 11 bases in the middle. Germline assignment: CDR1 MNHNS and CDR2 SASEGT. The CDR3 has 15 amino acids.

V is TRBV10-3 and J is TRBJ1-5, with a possible D match to TRBD1 (5 bases). This CDR3 has 14 amino acids. V lost 10 bases, J lost 3 bases, and 16 bases lay in between. The V gene's germline CDR1 is ENHRY and CDR2 SYGVKD. The CDR3 protein is CATGHHSNNQPQHF. The CDR3 DNA follows: TGTGCCACTGGACACCACTCCAACAATCAGCCCCAGCATTTT.

This chain uses TRBV11-2 with TRBJ1-6; D is perhaps TRBD1 (5 bases). The V end lost 6 bases, the J end lost 9 bases, and 18 bases lay between the germline ends. Looked up from germline, CDR1 is SGHAT and CDR2 is FQNNGV. The length of the CDR3 is 15 residues. CDR3 nucleotides: TGTGCCAGCAGTTGGCGGCGGGACGGCTTTTCACCCCTCCACTTT. This gives the protein CASSWRRDGFSPLHF.